These T cell receptor beta chains were read from a single sample in a study of OX40 agonist ivuxolimab in advanced cancers. Generated by immunoSEQ multiplex PCR, the TCRdb table keeps only in-frame clones and is missing some. The data contain about 68,000 clones, 88% of them singletons. This specimen was CD4+ or CD8+ T cells sorted from blood, taken in a trial of the OX40 agonist ivuxolimab. All receptors come from an adult with an advanced solid tumor such as melanoma, head and neck, liver or kidney cancer. The CDR3 runs from the conserved cysteine through the conserved F or W. A D gene is named only where the DNA matches it firmly. Some rows have no size entry. The others give once, few or many, or a class for an expanded clone.

TRBJ1-6 - TRBV23-1 - CASSHPGEANSPLHF TGCGCCAGCAGTCACCCGGGGGAGGCGAATTCACCCCTCCACTTT
TRBJ2-1 - TRBV7-8 TRBD2 CASTPGLAYSYNEQFF TGTGCCAGCACCCCGGGACTAGCTTACTCCTACAATGAGCAGTTCTTC
TRBJ2-2 few TRBV6-6 TRBD1 CASRNSGTGYTGELFF TGTGCCAGCAGAAACTCCGGGACAGGGTACACCGGGGAGCTGTTTTTT
TRBJ1-4 - TRBV25-1 - CASSRGANEKLFF TGTGCCAGCAGCCGAGGGGCTAATGAAAAACTGTTTTTT
TRBJ2-5 - TRBV28 TRBD2 CASKREGQETQYF TGTGCCAGCAAGCGGGAGGGACAAGAGACCCAGTACTTC
TRBJ2-7 once TRBV28 TRBD1 CASSYSGTGSYEQYF TGTGCCAGCAGTTACTCCGGGACAGGCTCCTACGAGCAGTACTTC
TRBJ2-5 - TRBV7-2 - CASSLGALEGETQYF TGTGCCAGCAGCTTAGGAGCTCTAGAAGGGGAGACCCAGTACTTC
TRBJ1-4 - TRBV9 - CASSVAKETEKLFF TGTGCCAGCAGCGTAGCGAAGGAGACTGAAAAACTGTTTTTT
TRBJ2-5 - TRBV28 - CASSPRAQETQYF TGTGCCAGCAGTCCCCGGGCCCAAGAGACCCAGTACTTC
TRBJ2-1 - TRBV6-5 TRBD2 CATGTSGRLNEQFF TGTGCCACCGGGACTAGCGGGAGACTCAATGAGCAGTTCTTC
TRBJ2-7 - TRBV15 - CATSSGGGRYEQYF TGTGCCACCAGCAGTGGGGGTGGCCGGTACGAGCAGTACTTC